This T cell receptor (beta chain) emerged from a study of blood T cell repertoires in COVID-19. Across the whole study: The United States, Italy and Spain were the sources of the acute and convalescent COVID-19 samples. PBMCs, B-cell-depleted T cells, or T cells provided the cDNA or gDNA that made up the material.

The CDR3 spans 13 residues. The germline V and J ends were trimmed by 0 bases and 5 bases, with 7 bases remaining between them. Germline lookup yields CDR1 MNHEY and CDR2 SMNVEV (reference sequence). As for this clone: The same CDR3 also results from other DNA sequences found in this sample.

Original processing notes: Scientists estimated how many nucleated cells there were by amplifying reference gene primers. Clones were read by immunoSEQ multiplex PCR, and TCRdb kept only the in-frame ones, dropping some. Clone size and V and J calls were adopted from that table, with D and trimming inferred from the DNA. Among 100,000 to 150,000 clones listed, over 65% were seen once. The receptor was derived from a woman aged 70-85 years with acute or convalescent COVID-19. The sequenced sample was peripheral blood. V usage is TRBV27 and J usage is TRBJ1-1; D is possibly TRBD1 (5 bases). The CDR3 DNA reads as TGTGCCAGCAGTTTATCCCGGGGGACTGAAGCTTTCTTT. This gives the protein CASSLSRGTEAFF.